Listed below are T cell receptor beta chains from one sample, sequenced in a study of T cell responses to AZD1222 COVID-19 vaccine. TCRdb's table, derived via immunoSEQ multiplex PCR, lists solely in-frame clones and lacks some. The repertoire has about 110,000 clones, about 89% of them found once; the top ten carry 4% to 5.5%. This specimen consisted of peripheral blood, obtained 28 days after the second AZD1222 dose. The origin of the receptors is an adult who received the AZD1222 COVID-19 vaccine. Each CDR3 is given with its conserved first and last residue. D genes are given only for firm matches. Clone sizes are given selectively: once, few, many, or a class where the clone is expanded.

clone_size	v_call	d_call	j_call	cdr3_nt	cdr3_aa
NA	TRBV27	TRBD1	TRBJ2-7	TGTGCCAGCAGTTTATCCAGGGGGCCCTACGAGCAGTACTTC	CASSLSRGPYEQYF
NA	TRBV29-1	NA	TRBJ2-7	TGCAGCGTTCTTCACGGGTACGAGCAGTACTTC	CSVLHGYEQYF
NA	TRBV7-2	TRBD1	TRBJ2-2	TGTGCCAGCAGAAGAGACAGGGGCGATAACACCGGGGAGCTGTTTTTT	CASRRDRGDNTGELFF
once	TRBV9	NA	TRBJ2-1	TGTGCCAGCAGCGTAGTTGGCGGTTCCTACAATGAGCAGTTCTTC	CASSVVGGSYNEQFF
NA	TRBV28	TRBD1	TRBJ1-5	TGTGCCAGCAGTCTACCACAGGGGATTGGCAATCAGCCCCAGCATTTT	CASSLPQGIGNQPQHF
NA	TRBV4-3	NA	TRBJ2-5	TGCGCCAGCAGCCAAGACCCCCCAGACAACCAAGAGACCCAGTACTTC	CASSQDPPDNQETQYF
NA	TRBV15	NA	TRBJ1-4	TGTGCCACCAGCAGGGGGCCTAATGAAAAACTGTTTTTT	CATSRGPNEKLFF
NA	TRBV7-2	TRBD1	TRBJ2-2	TGTGCCAGCACCCCTCAGGGACAGGGAAACACCGGGGAGCTGTTTTTT	CASTPQGQGNTGELFF
once	TRBV30	NA	TRBJ2-1	TGTGCCTGGGGGACACACTACAATGAGCAGTTCTTC	CAWGTHYNEQFF
NA	TRBV7-2	TRBD1	TRBJ1-3	TGTGCCAGCAGCCTGCAGGGGGCTCGGTCTGGAAACACCATATATTTT	CASSLQGARSGNTIYF
NA	TRBV7-3	NA	TRBJ2-3	TGTGCCAGCAGCTTACTGGGGGGAGGACTATCGGATACGCAGTATTTT	CASSLLGGGLSDTQYF
few	TRBV20-1	NA	TRBJ1-2	TGCAGTGCTAGTAGTGGCCCAAACTATGGCTACACCTTC	CSASSGPNYGYTF
once	TRBV11-1	NA	TRBJ2-7	TGTGCCAGCAGCTCCTACACCGGGATCCCCTCCGAGCAGTACTTC	CASSSYTGIPSEQYF
NA	TRBV7-3	TRBD2	TRBJ2-1	TGTGCCAGCAGCTTAAGGCGGGTCTCCGTCTCCCCACTCGGCGGGGGGGAAGGGCAGTTCTTC	CASSLRRVSVSPLGGGEGQFF
NA	TRBV7-9	TRBD1	TRBJ2-7	TGTGCCAGCAGCTTAGACGACAGGGCCCACGAGCAGTACTTC	CASSLDDRAHEQYF
NA	TRBV19	TRBD2	TRBJ2-1	TGTGCCAGTAGACAGCGGGGAGCCTACCCGGAGCAGTTCTTC	CASRQRGAYPEQFF
NA	TRBV16	TRBD1	TRBJ1-1	TGTGCCAGCAGCAAACGACAGGGGGCTAGATCTGAAGCTTTCTTT	CASSKRQGARSEAFF
few	TRBV6-1	NA	TRBJ1-5	TGTGCCAGCAGTGAACAAATCTACAGGGTCAATCAGCCCCAGCATTTT	CASSEQIYRVNQPQHF
NA	TRBV5-1	TRBD1	TRBJ1-1	TGCGCCAGCAGCCAGGGGGGCAGGTCGAACACTGAAGCTTTCTTT	CASSQGGRSNTEAFF
few	TRBV7-2	TRBD2	TRBJ2-3	TGTGCCAGCAGCTCAGGACTAGCCACAGATACGCAGTATTTT	CASSSGLATDTQYF
NA	TRBV5-1	TRBD2	TRBJ2-7	TGCGCCAGCAGCTTGGTGGCGGGGGGCTACGAGCAGTACTTC	CASSLVAGGYEQYF
NA	TRBV28	TRBD1	TRBJ1-5	TGTGCCAGCAGTCAGGGGGATCAGCCCCAGCATTTT	CASSQGDQPQHF
NA	TRBV7-3	TRBD2	TRBJ2-1	TGTGCCAGCAGCGCTAGCGGGGGTTACCCAATTGAGCAGTTCTTC	CASSASGGYPIEQFF
once	TRBV7-2	TRBD2	TRBJ2-3	TGTGCCAGCAGCTTATCGTCTAGCGGGAGGATGTTGACAGATACGCAGTATTTT	CASSLSSSGRMLTDTQYF
NA	TRBV19	NA	TRBJ1-4	TGTGCCAGCTCCCCTTTACAGGGAATCGACGGAAAACTGTTTTTT	CASSPLQGIDGKLFF
NA	TRBV7-2	NA	TRBJ1-6	TGTGCCAGCAGCTTACAGGGTGTGAATTCACCCCTCCACTTT	CASSLQGVNSPLHF
NA	TRBV19	NA	TRBJ2-7	TGTGCCAGTAGTGGTTCAGCGGACCGCTACGAGCAGTACTTC	CASSGSADRYEQYF
NA	TRBV11-3	NA	TRBJ2-2	TGTGCCAGCAGCTTAGATCGCCCCGGGGAGCTGTTTTTT	CASSLDRPGELFF
few	TRBV5-6	NA	TRBJ2-1	TGTGCCAGCAGCCAGTACAACAGTTACAATGAGCAGTTCTTC	CASSQYNSYNEQFF
NA	TRBV7-8	TRBD2	TRBJ2-1	TGTGCCAGCAGCTTAACCTTAGCGGGGGTGAACTACAATGAGCAGTTCTTC	CASSLTLAGVNYNEQFF
NA	TRBV12-3/TRBV12-4	NA	TRBJ1-2	TGTGCCAGCAGGGGAGGGGGCTATGGCTACACCTTC	CASRGGGYGYTF
NA	TRBV5-6	NA	TRBJ1-2	TGTGCCAGCAGCTTGGCTGGCAAGGGAACTAACTATGGCTACACCTTC	CASSLAGKGTNYGYTF
NA	TRBV5-4	TRBD1	TRBJ1-1	TGTGCCAGCAGCTCACCGACAGGGACTGAAGCTTTCTTT	CASSSPTGTEAFF
NA	TRBV7-2	NA	TRBJ1-1	TGTGCCAGCAGCGACCCGGGACGGATGAACACTGAAGCTTTCTTT	CASSDPGRMNTEAFF
NA	TRBV10-3	TRBD1	TRBJ1-6	TGTGCCATCAGTGGAGACAGGGGCGCCGATAATTCACCCCTCCACTTT	CAISGDRGADNSPLHF
few	TRBV5-1	NA	TRBJ1-2	TGCGCCAGCAGCCTCGGGCAGGGGTTAGCCTATGGCTACACCTTC	CASSLGQGLAYGYTF
NA	TRBV6-2/TRBV6-3	TRBD1	TRBJ1-2	TGTGCCAGCAGTTACGGGACAGGGGCCTATGGCTACACCTTC	CASSYGTGAYGYTF
few	TRBV6-2/TRBV6-3	TRBD1	TRBJ2-5	TGTGCCAGCAGTTCGGACAGGGGAGTTTTAGAGACCCAGTACTTC	CASSSDRGVLETQYF
NA	TRBV4-1	NA	TRBJ2-3	TGCGCCAGCAGCCCGCCGGGACGTACAGATACGCAGTATTTT	CASSPPGRTDTQYF
NA	TRBV3-1/TRBV3-2	TRBD1	TRBJ1-2	TGTGCCAGCAGCCGACAGGGGAACTATGGCTACACCTTC	CASSRQGNYGYTF
NA	TRBV5-1	NA	TRBJ2-3	TGCGCCAGCAGCCCCCTGTCGGGGGGCCTACCCTCAGATACGCAGTATTTT	CASSPLSGGLPSDTQYF
NA	TRBV6-2/TRBV6-3	NA	TRBJ1-1	TGTGCCAGCAGTTACACCTACCGGGGGACTGAAGCTTTCTTT	CASSYTYRGTEAFF
NA	TRBV7-3	TRBD2	TRBJ2-3	TGTGCCAGCAGCCTTACAACTAGCGGGAGGGGAAATGAGGGCACAGATACGCAGTATTTT	CASSLTTSGRGNEGTDTQYF
NA	TRBV7-2	NA	TRBJ1-1	TGTGCCAGCAGCCTGGGGCGGGGGGGCGTTGGTGAAGCTTTCTTT	CASSLGRGGVGEAFF
NA	TRBV3-1/TRBV3-2	TRBD2	TRBJ2-7	TGTGCCAGCAGCTCGGGACTAGCGTTCTCCTCCTACGAGCAGTACTTC	CASSSGLAFSSYEQYF
few	TRBV10-3	TRBD1	TRBJ1-2	TGTGCCATCAGCCCAGGGGGCGCGGGCTATGGCTACACCTTC	CAISPGGAGYGYTF
NA	TRBV14	NA	TRBJ2-7	TGTGCCAGCAGCCAAGCCCTGGGGCGAAGGGCCGAGCAGTACTTC	CASSQALGRRAEQYF
NA	TRBV29-1	NA	TRBJ1-2	TGCAGCGTTGAAAGGGGAGGTGGCTACACCTTC	CSVERGGGYTF
NA	TRBV9	TRBD1	TRBJ2-7	TGTGCCAGCAGCGGAACGGGACAGACAGAGGGCTACGAGCAGTACTTC	CASSGTGQTEGYEQYF
NA	TRBV5-6	NA	TRBJ2-7	TGTGCCAGCAGCTTACCGGGCTATAGCTCCTACGAGCAGTACTTC	CASSLPGYSSYEQYF
NA	TRBV6-6	TRBD1	TRBJ1-2	TGTGCCAGCAGCCAGCCTCGACAGGGAGCGAACTATGGCTACACCTTC	CASSQPRQGANYGYTF
medium-sized	TRBV14	NA	TRBJ2-7	TGTGCCAGCAGCCAAGATGAGGGCTTCTACGAGCAGTACTTC	CASSQDEGFYEQYF
NA	TRBV30	NA	TRBJ2-5	TGTGCCTGGGGAGGGTCAGAGACCCAGTACTTC	CAWGGSETQYF
medium-sized	TRBV4-3	NA	TRBJ1-1	TGCGCCAGCAGCCATTGGGGTGGAACCGGGACGAACACTGAAGCTTTCTTT	CASSHWGGTGTNTEAFF
NA	TRBV4-1	TRBD1	TRBJ1-1	TGCGCCAGCAGCCTCACAGGGGACACTGAAGCTTTCTTT	CASSLTGDTEAFF
once	TRBV5-1	TRBD2	TRBJ2-7	TGCGCCAGCAGCTTGGGACGGGAGGTGGGAGAGCAGTACTTC	CASSLGREVGEQYF
NA	TRBV19	NA	TRBJ2-3	TGTGCCAGTAGTATTCTGGCGGGGGCGGCCACAGATACGCAGTATTTT	CASSILAGAATDTQYF
NA	TRBV11-1	TRBD2	TRBJ2-3	TGTGCCAGCAGCAAACAGCGGGGGGGCCCCACAGATACGCAGTATTTT	CASSKQRGGPTDTQYF
NA	TRBV9	TRBD2	TRBJ2-1	TGTGCCAGCAGCGTAGCCGGGAGGATCAACAATGAGCAGTTCTTC	CASSVAGRINNEQFF